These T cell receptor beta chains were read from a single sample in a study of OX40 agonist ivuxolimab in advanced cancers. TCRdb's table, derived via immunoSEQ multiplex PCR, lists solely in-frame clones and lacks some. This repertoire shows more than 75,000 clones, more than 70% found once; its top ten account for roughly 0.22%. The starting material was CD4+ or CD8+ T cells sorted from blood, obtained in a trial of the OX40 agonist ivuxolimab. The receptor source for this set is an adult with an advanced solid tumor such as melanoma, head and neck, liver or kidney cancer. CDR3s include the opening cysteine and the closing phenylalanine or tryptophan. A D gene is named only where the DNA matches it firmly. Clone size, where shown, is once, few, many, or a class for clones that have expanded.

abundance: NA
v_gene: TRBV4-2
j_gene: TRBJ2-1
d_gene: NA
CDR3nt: TGTGCCAGCAGCCAAGGGGGCCGGTCAAATGAGCAGTTCTTC
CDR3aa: CASSQGGRSNEQFF

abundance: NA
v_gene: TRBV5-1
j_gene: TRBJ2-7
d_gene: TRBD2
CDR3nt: TGCGCCAGCAGCTTACGGACTAGCGGGAGCTTAACGTCCTACGAGCAGTACTTC
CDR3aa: CASSLRTSGSLTSYEQYF

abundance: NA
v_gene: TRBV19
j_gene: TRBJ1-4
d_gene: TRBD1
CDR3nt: TGTGCCAGTAGTCCAGGGGGCTGGAATGAAAAACTGTTTTTT
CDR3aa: CASSPGGWNEKLFF

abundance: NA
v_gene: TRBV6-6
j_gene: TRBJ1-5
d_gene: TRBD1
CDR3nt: TGTGCCAGCAGTTACGCGTCAGGGGGCGCAAAGCCCCAGCATTTT
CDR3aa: CASSYASGGAKPQHF

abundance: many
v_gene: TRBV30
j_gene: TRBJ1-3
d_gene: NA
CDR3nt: TGTGCCTGGAGTGTCGCGGGAAACACCATATATTTT
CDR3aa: CAWSVAGNTIYF

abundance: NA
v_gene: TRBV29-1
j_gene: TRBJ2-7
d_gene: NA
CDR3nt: TGCAGCGTTGCTACGCAGAGCTCCTACGAGCAGTACTTC
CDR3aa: CSVATQSSYEQYF

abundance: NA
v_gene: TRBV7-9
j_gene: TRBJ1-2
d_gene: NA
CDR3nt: TGTGCCACCGGGTCCTTCAGGGCTGAATTGTTGGGCTACACCTTC
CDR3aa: CATGSFRAELLGYTF

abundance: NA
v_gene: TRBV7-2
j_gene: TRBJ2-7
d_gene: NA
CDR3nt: TGTGCCAGTGGGGAGCGGATGCTTTCCTACGAGCAGTACTTC
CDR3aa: CASGERMLSYEQYF

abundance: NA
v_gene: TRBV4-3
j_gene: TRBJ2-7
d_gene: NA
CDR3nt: TGCGCCAGCAGCCAGGGGGCCTTGGACTACGAGCAGTACTTC
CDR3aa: CASSQGALDYEQYF

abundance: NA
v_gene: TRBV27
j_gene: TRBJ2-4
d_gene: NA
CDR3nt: TGTGCCAGCACCCCGAAAGACCGTCTGCTAGCCAAAAACATTCAGTACTTC
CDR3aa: CASTPKDRLLAKNIQYF

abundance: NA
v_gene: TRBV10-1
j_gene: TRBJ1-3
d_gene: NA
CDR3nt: TGCGCCAGCAGGGTGACCACCATATATTTT
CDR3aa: CASRVTTIYF

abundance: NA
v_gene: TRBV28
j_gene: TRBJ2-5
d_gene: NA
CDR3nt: TGTGCCAGCAGTCAGACCTCAGGGGGGCCGGGGACCCAGTACTTC
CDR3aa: CASSQTSGGPGTQYF

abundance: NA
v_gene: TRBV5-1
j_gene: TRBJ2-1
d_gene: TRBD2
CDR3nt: TGCGCCAGCAGCTTGGCTACGACTAGCGGGTCCTACAATGAGCAGTTCTTC
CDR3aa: CASSLATTSGSYNEQFF

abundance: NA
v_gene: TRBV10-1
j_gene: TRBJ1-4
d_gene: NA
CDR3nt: TGCGCCAGCAGGGAGAAGGGGAGCAATGAAAAACTGTTTTTT
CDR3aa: CASREKGSNEKLFF

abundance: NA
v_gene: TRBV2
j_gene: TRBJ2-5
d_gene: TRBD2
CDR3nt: TGTGCCAGCAGTGGGCTAGCGGGCCAAGAGACCCAGTACTTC
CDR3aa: CASSGLAGQETQYF

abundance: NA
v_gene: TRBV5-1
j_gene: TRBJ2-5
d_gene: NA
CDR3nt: TGCGCCAGCAGCTACCCCCAAGAGACCCAGTACTTC
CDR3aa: CASSYPQETQYF

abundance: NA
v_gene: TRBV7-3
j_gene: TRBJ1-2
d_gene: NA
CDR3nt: TGTGCCAGCACCCCTCAAGGGGGTGGCCCTAACTATGGCTACACCTTC
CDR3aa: CASTPQGGGPNYGYTF

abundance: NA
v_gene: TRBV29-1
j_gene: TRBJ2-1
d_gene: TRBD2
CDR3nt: TGCAGCGTTGAATGGTCCTCCTGGGGGGGCTACAATGAGCAGTTCTTC
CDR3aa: CSVEWSSWGGYNEQFF

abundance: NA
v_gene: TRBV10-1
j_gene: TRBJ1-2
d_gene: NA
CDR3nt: TGCGCCAGCAGTGAGAGGAACGACGAGGGCTACACCTTC
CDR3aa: CASSERNDEGYTF

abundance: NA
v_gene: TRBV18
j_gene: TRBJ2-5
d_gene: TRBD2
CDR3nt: TGTGCCAGCTCATTCGGGGGGCAAGAGACCCAGTACTTC
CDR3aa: CASSFGGQETQYF

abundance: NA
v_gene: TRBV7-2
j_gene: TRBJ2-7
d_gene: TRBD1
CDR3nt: TGTGCCAGCAGCGAACCAACAGGGGGAAACGAGCAGTACTTC
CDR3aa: CASSEPTGGNEQYF

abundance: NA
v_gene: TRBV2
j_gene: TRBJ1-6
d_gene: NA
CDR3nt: TGTGCCAGCAGTGAAGGAGGGACCCATAATTCACCCCTCCACTTT
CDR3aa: CASSEGGTHNSPLHF

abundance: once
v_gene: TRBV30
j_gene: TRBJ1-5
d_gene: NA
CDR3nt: TGTGCCTGGAGCCTAGGGCGGGGGAATCAGCCCCAGCATTTT
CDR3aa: CAWSLGRGNQPQHF

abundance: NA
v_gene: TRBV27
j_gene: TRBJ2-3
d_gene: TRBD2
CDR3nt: TGTGCCAGCAGTAGGGCGCGGGAGGGCGGCACAGATACGCAGTATTTT
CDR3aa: CASSRAREGGTDTQYF

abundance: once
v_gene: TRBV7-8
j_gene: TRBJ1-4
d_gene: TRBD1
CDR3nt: TGTGCCAGCAGCCGGGACAGTGACTTTGAAAAACTGTTTTTT
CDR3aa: CASSRDSDFEKLFF

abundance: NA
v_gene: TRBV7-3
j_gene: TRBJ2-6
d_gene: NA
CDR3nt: TGTGCCAGCAGCTTATTGTGGGCTGGGGCCAACGTCCTGACTTTC
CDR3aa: CASSLLWAGANVLTF

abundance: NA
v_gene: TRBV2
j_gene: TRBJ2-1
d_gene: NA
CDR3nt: TGTGCCAGCACCACAGGGTTCGATGAGCAGTTCTTC
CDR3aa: CASTTGFDEQFF

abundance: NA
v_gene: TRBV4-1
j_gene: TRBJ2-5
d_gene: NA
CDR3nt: TGCGCCAGCTCATCCCGCGAAGGTACGACCCAGTACTTC
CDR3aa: CASSSREGTTQYF

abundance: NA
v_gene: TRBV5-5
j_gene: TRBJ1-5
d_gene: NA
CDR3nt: TGTGCCAGCAGCTTGGTACAGGGCAATCAGCCCCAGCATTTT
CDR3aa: CASSLVQGNQPQHF

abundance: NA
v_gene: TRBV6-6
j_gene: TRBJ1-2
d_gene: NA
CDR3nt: TGTGCCAGTCAGGGGGGCTACACCTTC
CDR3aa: CASQGGYTF

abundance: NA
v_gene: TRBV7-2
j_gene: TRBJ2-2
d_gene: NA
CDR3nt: TGTGCCAGCAGCTCCTCTAGTCAGATCGCCGGGGAGCTGTTTTTT
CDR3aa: CASSSSSQIAGELFF

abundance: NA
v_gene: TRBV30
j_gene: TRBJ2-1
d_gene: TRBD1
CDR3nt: TGTGCCTGGGGACAGGGGGCATACGAGCAGTTCTTC
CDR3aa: CAWGQGAYEQFF

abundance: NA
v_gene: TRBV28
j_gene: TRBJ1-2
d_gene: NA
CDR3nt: TGTGCCAGCACGGTCCGTGGGTACGGCTACACCTTC
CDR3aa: CASTVRGYGYTF

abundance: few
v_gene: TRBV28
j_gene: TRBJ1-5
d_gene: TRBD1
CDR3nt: TGTGCCAGCAGTTCGGGAGCGGGCAGGGGGTACGGACAGCCCCAGCATTTT
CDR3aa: CASSSGAGRGYGQPQHF

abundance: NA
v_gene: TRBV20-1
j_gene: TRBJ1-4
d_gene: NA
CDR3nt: TGCAGTGCGAGAACCAGGGAAAAACTGTTTTTT
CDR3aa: CSARTREKLFF

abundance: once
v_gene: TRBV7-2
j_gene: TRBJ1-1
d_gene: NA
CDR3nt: TGTGCCAGCAGCTTGCTTCGGAATATGAACACTGAAGCTTTCTTT
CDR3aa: CASSLLRNMNTEAFF

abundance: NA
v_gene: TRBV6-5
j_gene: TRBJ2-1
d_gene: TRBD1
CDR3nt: TGTGCCAGCAGTAACACAGGGGCCGGATACAATGAGCAGTTCTTC
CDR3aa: CASSNTGAGYNEQFF

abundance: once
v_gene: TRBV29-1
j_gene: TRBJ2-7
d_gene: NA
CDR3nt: TGCAGCGTTGAAATCCCAGGGTTGGGCTACGAGCAGTACTTC
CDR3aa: CSVEIPGLGYEQYF

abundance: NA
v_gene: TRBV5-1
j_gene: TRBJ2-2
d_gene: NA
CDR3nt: TGCGCCAGCAGCTTACGGGTGAACACCGGGGAGCTGTTTTTT
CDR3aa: CASSLRVNTGELFF

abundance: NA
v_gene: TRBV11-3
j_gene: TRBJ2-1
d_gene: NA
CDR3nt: TGTGCCAGCAGCCTCGGATACAATGAGCAGTTCTTC
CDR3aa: CASSLGYNEQFF

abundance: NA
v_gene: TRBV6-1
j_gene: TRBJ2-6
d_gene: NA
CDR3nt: TGTGCCATTTCCCCCCACTCTGGGGCCAACGTCCTGACTTTC
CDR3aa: CAISPHSGANVLTF

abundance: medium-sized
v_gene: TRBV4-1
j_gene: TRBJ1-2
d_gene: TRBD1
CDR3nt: TGCGCCAGCAGCCAACGTTCCCGGGACAGGGGTTCTGGCTACACCTTC
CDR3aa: CASSQRSRDRGSGYTF

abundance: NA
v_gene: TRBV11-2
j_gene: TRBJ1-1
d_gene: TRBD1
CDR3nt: TGTGCCAGCAGCTTGACGGGACAGGGACACACTGAAGCTTTCTTT
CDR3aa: CASSLTGQGHTEAFF

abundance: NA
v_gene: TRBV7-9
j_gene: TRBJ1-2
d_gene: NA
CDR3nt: TGTGCCAGCAGCTTAGAAAGTTATACGGCCTCAGCTAACTATGGCTACACCTTC
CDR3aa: CASSLESYTASANYGYTF

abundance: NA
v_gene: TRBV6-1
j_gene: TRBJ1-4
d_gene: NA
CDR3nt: TGTGCCAGCAGTGGCCGTCATCTAGCCGGTGAAAAACTGTTTTTT
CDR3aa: CASSGRHLAGEKLFF